Each of the 21 T cell receptor beta chains below was sequenced from the same sample in a study of T cells in Graves' hyperthyroidism and ophthalmopathy (dated by TCRdb to about 2019). The receptor library was made with multiplex PCR. The sequencing machine was an Illumina HiSeq 2000. The TCR beta CDR3 regions were amplified from RNA transcripts. The first round of RT-PCR for the TCR CDR3 was performed with the HTBI primer set and the Qiagen OneStep RT-PCR kit. TCRdb reanalyzed the raw reads on its own, using fastp at Q25 for trimming and MiXCR for clone calling, and kept in-frame beta chains. Each entry is one CDR3 protein sequence, shown with its most common DNA and genes. The sample data list under 350,000 distinct CDR3 sequences, and roughly 18% of these were observed just once. The ten biggest clones cover around 54% of the sample. The source material was blood. Receptors were obtained from a woman in her forties or fifties with Graves' hyperthyroidism.

This clonotype has more than one count but fewer than ten. The CDR3 sequence: CASTVQETQYF. In nucleotides, the CDR3 is TGTGCCAGCACGGTCCAAGAGACCCAGTACTTC. This rearrangement joins TRBV2 to TRBJ2-5, with D unclear. This CDR3 spans 11 amino acids. CDR1 and CDR2 from the germline V gene are SNHLY and FYNNEI. V lost 7 bases, J lost 1 base, and 4 bases lay in between.

The chain employs TRBV7-6 and TRBJ2-1; no clear D. CDR1 SGHVS and CDR2 FNYEAQ come from the germline V gene. The CDR3 has 13 residues. V was cut by 3 bases and J by 5 bases, with 8 bases left in between. The CDR3 sequence is CASSLTQNNEQFF. The CDR3 nucleotides read TGTGCCAGCAGCTTGACCCAGAACAATGAGCAGTTCTTC.

This clonotype was seen more than once but under ten times. This chain links TRBV5-1 with TRBJ1-4; D unclear. The CDR3 totals 17 residues. The V end lost 0 bases, the J end lost 2 bases, and 14 bases lay between the germline ends. Germline lookup yields CDR1 SGHRS and CDR2 YFSETQ. The CDR3 DNA sequence: TGCGCCAGCAGCTTGGGGCCCCTGACCGGCACTAATGAAAAACTGTTTTTT. Amino acid sequence: CASSLGPLTGTNEKLFF. Full variable domain (outside the CDR3, taken from reference TRBV5-1 and TRBJ1-4): KAGVTQTPRYLIKTRGQQVTLSCSPISGHRSVSWYQQTPGQGLQFLFEYFSETQRNKGNFPGRFSGRQFSNSRSEMNVSTLELGDSALYLCASSLGPLTGTNEKLFFGSGTQLSVL.

Regarding this clonotype: One base away lies a much larger clone, so this may be a sequencing read error. The V call is TRBV7-2, the J call TRBJ2-3; D gene uncertain. The V end was cut by 10 bases, the J end by 6 bases, with 17 bases between. The CDR3 loop spans 13 amino acids. Germline values: CDR1 SGHTA, CDR2 FQGNSA. CDR3 sequence reads: CATSLPSRDTQYF. The DNA for the CDR3 is TGTGCCACCAGTCTGCCGAGCAGGGATACGCAGTATTTT.

This clonotype was detected many times. The chain is built from TRBV5-1 and TRBJ2-3; 13 bases are a match to TRBD2. There are 16 residues in the CDR3. Germline V CDR1 and CDR2: SGHRS, YFSETQ. V lost 3 bases to trimming and J lost 1 base; unmatched junction nucleotides: 2. CDR3 residues: CASSWGTSGGTDTQYF. CDR3 DNA: TGCGCCAGCAGCTGGGGGACTAGCGGGGGCACAGATACGCAGTATTTT.

This clonotype occurred many times. The chain couples TRBV11-2 to TRBJ2-3, with 7 bases identical to TRBD2. The V gene end was trimmed by 5 bases and the J gene end by 2 bases; junction bases not matched to a gene: 10. This CDR3 has 16 residues. Per germline, CDR1 SGHAT and CDR2 FQNNGV. The CDR3 DNA is TGTGCCAGCAGCGTACTTGGCGGGAGTACCACAGATACGCAGTATTTT. Translated, it gives CASSVLGGSTTDTQYF.

The chain links TRBV20-1 to TRBJ2-3, with a possible D match to TRBD2 (6 bases). The V gene lost 4 bases and the J gene lost 2 bases, with 19 bases spanning the gap. CDR3 length equals 16 residues. Germline V gene data show CDR1 as DFQATT and CDR2 as SNEGSKA (reference sequence). CDR3 protein: CSATLTSEGNTDTQYF. The CDR3 bases are TGCAGTGCTACACTTACCTCGGAGGGTAACACAGATACGCAGTATTTT.

This clonotype was recorded at least ten times. The rearrangement uses TRBV28 and TRBJ1-5; D unresolved. V lost 5 bases and J 3 bases, leaving 5 bases between the germline ends. From germline, CDR1 is MDHEN and CDR2 SYDVKM. The CDR3 contains 12 residues. The CDR3 nucleotides read TGTGCCAGCAGTCAGACCAATCAGCCCCAGCATTTT. This encodes CASSQTNQPQHF.

This clonotype came up a few times. The chain has TRBV7-9 and TRBJ2-1, with 10 positions matching TRBD2. CDR1 is SEHNR and CDR2 is FQNEAQ in the germline V gene (reference sequence). This CDR3 is 16 amino acids long. V shed 3 bases and J 6 bases; nucleotides not matched to a gene: 8. CDR3 amino acids: CASSFETSGVFNEQFF. In DNA form, the CDR3 reads TGTGCCAGCAGCTTCGAAACTAGCGGGGTGTTCAATGAGCAGTTCTTC.

This chain joins TRBV7-2 and TRBJ2-3, with 7 bases matching TRBD1. The CDR3 sequence is 15 residues long. Germline CDR1 and CDR2: SGHTA and FQGNSA. Unmatched junction bases numbered 7, after V lost 3 bases and J lost 4 bases. CDR3 loop: CASSFHTGVADTQYF. The CDR3 DNA is TGTGCCAGCAGCTTTCACACAGGGGTGGCAGATACGCAGTATTTT.

Points on this clonotype: This sequence may be a read error, since a much larger clone differs from it by one base. V is TRBV11-2 and J is TRBJ1-1, with D possibly matching TRBD1 (5 bases). The CDR3 has 15 amino acids. Germline loops: CDR1 SGHAT, CDR2 FQNNGV. The CDR3 reads CASSLQTDSNTGAFF. The DNA for the CDR3 is TGTGCCAGCAGCTTACAGACAGACTCGAACACTGGAGCTTTCTTT.

This clonotype appeared many times. This rearrangement joins TRBV27 to TRBJ2-5, with 7 bases that match TRBD2. The CDR3 has 16 amino acids. J lost 2 bases, V lost 2 bases, and 8 bases had no gene match. The germline V gene encodes CDR1 MNHEY and CDR2 SMNVEV (reference sequence). Here the CDR3 DNA reads TGTGCCAGCAGTTTAAACTCGGTAGCGGGTCAAGAGACCCAGTACTTC. It encodes CASSLNSVAGQETQYF.

This clonotype was detected a few times. The chain is built from TRBV28 and TRBJ1-1; the D is unclear. The V gene's germline CDR1 is MDHEN and CDR2 SYDVKM. The CDR3 has 12 residues. Trimming left V 10 bases short and J 2 bases short, with 11 bases between. CDR3 residues: CATRMVNTEAFF. The CDR3 bases are TGTGCCACCCGGATGGTAAACACTGAAGCTTTCTTT.

This chain joins TRBV9 and TRBJ1-6, with D possibly being TRBD1 (5 bases). The V gene's germline CDR1 is SGDLS and CDR2 YYNGEE. The V end was cut by 4 bases, the J end by 13 bases, with 21 bases between. This CDR3 region has 15 residues. The CDR3 here is CASSRDPGGSEPLHF. The CDR3 coding sequence is TGTGCCAGCAGCCGAGACCCGGGGGGAAGTGAGCCCCTCCACTTT.

This clonotype was detected many times. The chain has TRBV13 and TRBJ2-3; 7 bases map to TRBD1. This CDR3 contains 15 residues. CDR1 is PRHDT, CDR2 FYEKMQ, per germline (reference sequence). The junction had 7 bases not matched to a gene; V was cut back by 5 bases and J by 2 bases. For the CDR3, the DNA is TGTGCCAGCAGCCACGCGACAGGGCCCACAGATACGCAGTATTTT. This codes for CASSHATGPTDTQYF. Combining the CDR3 with reference TRBV13 and TRBJ2-3 gives the whole variable domain AAGVIQSPRHLIKEKRETATLKCYPIPRHDTVYWYQQGPGQDPQFLISFYEKMQSDKGSIPDRFSAQQFSDYHSELNMSSLELGDSALYFCASSHATGPTDTQYFGPGTRLTVL.

This clonotype is a singleton in its sample. The chain links TRBV7-9 to TRBJ2-4; D may be TRBD2 (5 bases). The CDR3 is made up of 14 amino acids. Looked up from germline, CDR1 is SEHNR and CDR2 is FQNEAQ (reference sequence). The V and J ends lost 6 bases and 1 base respectively, with 10 bases between them. The CDR3 region is CASSHEGAKNIQYF. The CDR3 DNA reads as TGTGCCAGCAGTCATGAGGGCGCCAAAAACATTCAGTACTTC.

The gene calls are TRBV4-1 and TRBJ2-7, with unresolved D. Looked up from germline, CDR1 is MGHRA and CDR2 is YSYEKL. Trimming cost V 2 bases and J 9 bases, with 11 bases left between them. This CDR3 spans 12 amino acids. CDR3 amino acids: CASSQYQQGQYV. DNA of the CDR3: TGCGCCAGCAGCCAATACCAACAAGGGCAGTACGTC.

This clonotype has just a few counts. The genes are TRBV4-1 and TRBJ1-5, with D possibly being TRBD1 (5 bases). The germline gives CDR1 MGHRA, CDR2 YSYEKL. The V end was cut by 4 bases, the J end by 0 bases, with 16 bases between. The CDR3 contains 17 residues. The CDR3 protein is CASSRQVGHYSNQPQHF. The DNA for the CDR3 is TGCGCCAGCAGCCGCCAGGTAGGACACTATAGCAATCAGCCCCAGCATTTT.

This clonotype has a count of ten or more. This chain links TRBV28 with TRBJ2-3; D gene unclear. CDR1 and CDR2 from the germline V gene are MDHEN and SYDVKM. The CDR3 is made up of 12 amino acids. V was cut by 5 bases and J by 2 bases, with 5 bases left in between. CDR3 in amino acids: CASSLPTDTQYF. CDR3 coding DNA: TGTGCCAGCAGTCTGCCCACAGATACGCAGTATTTT.

This clonotype appeared many times. The J gene is TRBJ1-4, the V gene TRBV6-2 or TRBV6-3; 11 bases are a match to TRBD1. The CDR3 consists of 15 residues. The trim removed 5 bases at V and 7 bases at J, leaving 6 bases unmatched. Looked up from germline, CDR1 is MNHEY and CDR2 is SVGEGT. CDR3 amino acids: CASSTTGTGGEKLFF. The CDR3 bases are TGTGCCAGCAGTACCACCGGGACAGGGGGTGAAAAACTGTTTTTT.

CDR3 coding DNA: TGTGCCAGCAGTGAGACCAGAGATACGCAGTATTTT. Protein sequence: CASSETRDTQYF. The chain combines TRBV2 with TRBJ2-3; D unresolved. V was trimmed by 3 bases and J by 5 bases, leaving 6 bases between them. The germline V gene encodes CDR1 SNHLY and CDR2 FYNNEI. CDR3 length: 12 amino acids.